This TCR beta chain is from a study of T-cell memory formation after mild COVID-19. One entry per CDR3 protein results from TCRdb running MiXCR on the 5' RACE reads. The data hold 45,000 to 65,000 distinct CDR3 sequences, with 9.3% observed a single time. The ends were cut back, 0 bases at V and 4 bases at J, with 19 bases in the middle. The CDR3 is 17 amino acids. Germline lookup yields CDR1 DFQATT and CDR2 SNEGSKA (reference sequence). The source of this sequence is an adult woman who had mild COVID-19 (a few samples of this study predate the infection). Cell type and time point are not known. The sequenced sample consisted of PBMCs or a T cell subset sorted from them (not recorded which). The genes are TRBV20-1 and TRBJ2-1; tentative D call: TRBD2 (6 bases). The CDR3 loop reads CSARDLERTNTYNEQFF. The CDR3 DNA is TGCAGTGCTAGAGATCTCGAGAGGACTAATACGTACAATGAGCAGTTCTTC.